This TCR beta chain was sequenced for a study of T cell repertoires in cytomegalovirus infection. Study findings and constraints: Cumulated frequencies of public TCR beta families served to identify carriers of CMV plus the relevant HLA. The study found HLA-C-restricted CMV-specific TCR beta clonotypes dominating the ex vivo response.

As to this clonotype: The antigen remains undetermined.

TCRdb reanalysed the reads using MiXCR and keeps one entry per CDR3 protein. Of hundreds of thousands of distinct CDR3 sequences in the sample, around 11% were seen once. CDR1 and CDR2 from the germline V gene are GTSNPN and SVGIG (reference sequence). V gave up 0 bases and J gave up 3 bases; unmatched junction bases: 3. The CDR3 runs 14 residues. The specimen was PBMCs. This TCR came from a human donor in good health (CMV status not recorded). Some clones in this sample may be carry-over from other donors' samples. The chain uses TRBV30 and TRBJ2-7; 9 nucleotides agree with TRBD1. The CDR3 reads CAWSVGTGYYEQYF. CDR3 in DNA: TGTGCCTGGAGTGTGGGGACAGGGTACTACGAGCAGTACTTC.